What follows is one TCR beta chain and its context. Its antigen remains unidentified. V was clipped by 6 bases and J by 4 bases, with 15 bases between them. This CDR3 has 13 amino acids. In germline, CDR1 is SQVTM, CDR2 ANQGSEA. These data originate in a study of T cell responses to AZD1222 COVID-19 vaccine. Findings and caveats of the study: Donors skewed white British and female; clonal diversity was possibly underestimated. Repertoire collection took place solely once the T cell response had peaked. The study reported that nearly half of spike-specific TCRs target unmutated variant regions. CD4 TCRs linked to vaccination spanned spike, dominating at 160-218 and 743-854.

Some clones are missing from TCRdb's copy, which holds only in-frame ones; the method was immunoSEQ multiplex PCR. Among more than 120,000 clones listed, 85% to 95% were seen once. The sequence was collected from an adult in good health. This chain joins TRBV29-1 and TRBJ1-1; D possibly corresponds to TRBD1 (6 bases). The specimen comprised peripheral blood, sampled on day 0 of AZD1222 vaccination. The DNA for the CDR3 is TGCAGCGTCTTAGGGGGGGGGAGCACTGAAGCTTTCTTT. The encoded protein is CSVLGGGSTEAFF.